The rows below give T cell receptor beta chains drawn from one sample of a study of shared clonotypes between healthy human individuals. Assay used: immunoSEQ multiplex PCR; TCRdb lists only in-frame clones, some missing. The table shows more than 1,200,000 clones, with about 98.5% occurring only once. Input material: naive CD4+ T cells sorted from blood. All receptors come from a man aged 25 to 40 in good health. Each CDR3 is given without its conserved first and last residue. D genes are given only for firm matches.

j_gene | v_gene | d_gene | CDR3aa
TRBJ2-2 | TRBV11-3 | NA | ASSLPWGDPNGTGELF
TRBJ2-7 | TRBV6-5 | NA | ASSYWGGEQY
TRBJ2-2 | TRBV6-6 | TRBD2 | ASSSRSGRGAGELF
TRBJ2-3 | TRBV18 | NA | ASSPLNPGATDTQY
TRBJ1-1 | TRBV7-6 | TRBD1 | ASSRYLWTGDNKNTEAF
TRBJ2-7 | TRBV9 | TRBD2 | ASSVDGTSGTYEQY
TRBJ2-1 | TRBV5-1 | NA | ASSLDLGEQF
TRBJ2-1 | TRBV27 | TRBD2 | ASSLSRLAGVYNEQF
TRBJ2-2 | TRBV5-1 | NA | ASSLAMVGELF
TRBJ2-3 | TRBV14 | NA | ASSQAVSPDTQY
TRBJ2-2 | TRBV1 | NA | TSSQEGDRNTGELF
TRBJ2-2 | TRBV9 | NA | ASSLYDTGELF
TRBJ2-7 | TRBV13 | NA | ASSLPGANGYEQY
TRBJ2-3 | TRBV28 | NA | ASSSPGAPSDTQY
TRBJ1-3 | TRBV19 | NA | ASSIGGISGNTIY
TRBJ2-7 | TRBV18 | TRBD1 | ASSQLSSPETGAGEQY
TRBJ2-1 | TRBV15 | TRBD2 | ATSRQSGSSYNEQF
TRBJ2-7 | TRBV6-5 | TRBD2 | ASSYSVGPGGEQY
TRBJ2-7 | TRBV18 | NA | ASSQLNYEQY
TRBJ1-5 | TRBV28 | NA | ASSFAPQPQH
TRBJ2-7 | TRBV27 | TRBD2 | ASSLGLVSHEQY
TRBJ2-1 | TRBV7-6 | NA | ASSLAGSYNEQF
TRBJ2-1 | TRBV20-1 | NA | SAYRVNEQF
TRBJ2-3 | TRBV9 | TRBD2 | ASSVLLAGGPDTQY
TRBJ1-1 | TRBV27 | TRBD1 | ASSLQGAVSEAF
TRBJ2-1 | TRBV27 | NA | ASSFQGRAPEIEQF
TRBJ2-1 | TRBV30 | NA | AWTGDSSSYGEQF
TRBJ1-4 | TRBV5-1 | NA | ASSENRAATNEKLF
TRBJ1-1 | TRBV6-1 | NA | ASRGSVNTEAF
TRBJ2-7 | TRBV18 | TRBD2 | ASSPLSLAGGFGEQY
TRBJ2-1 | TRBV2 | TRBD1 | ASSVDRVQQF
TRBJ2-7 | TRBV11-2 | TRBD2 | ASSSGTSGSSYEQY
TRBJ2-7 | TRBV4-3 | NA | ASSQDHLSYEQY
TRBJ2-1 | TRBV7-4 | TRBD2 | ASSLGLAGWAYNEQF
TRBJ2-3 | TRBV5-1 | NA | ASSVIVADTQY
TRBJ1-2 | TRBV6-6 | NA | ASSSYVGDGYT
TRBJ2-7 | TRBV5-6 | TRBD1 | ASSLGGQGSEQY
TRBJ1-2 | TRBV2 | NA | ASSGSLGDDGYT
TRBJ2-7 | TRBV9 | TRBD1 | ASSVGTGEWEQY
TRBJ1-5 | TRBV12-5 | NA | ASGLVDQPQH
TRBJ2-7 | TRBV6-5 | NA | ASSYSSWSSYEQY
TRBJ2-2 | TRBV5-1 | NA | ASCLAFQAGELF
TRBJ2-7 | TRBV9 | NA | ASSVGSEQY
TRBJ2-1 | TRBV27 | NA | ASSFQGHNNEQF
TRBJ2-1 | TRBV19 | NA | ASSITTGGYNEQF
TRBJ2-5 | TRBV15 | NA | ATSRVFRETQY
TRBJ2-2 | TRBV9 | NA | ASSVVAGTGELF
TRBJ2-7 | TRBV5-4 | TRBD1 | ASSPTRDRNYEQY
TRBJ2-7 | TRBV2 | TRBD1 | ASSTTGGLPYEQY
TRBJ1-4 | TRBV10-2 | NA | ASSMTEGNEKLF
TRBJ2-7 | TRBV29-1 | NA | SVDLSGDGYEQY
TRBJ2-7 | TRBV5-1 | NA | ASSRQDNYEQY